The present entry profiles one T cell receptor (beta chain) with its context. What it recognizes is unknown. Per germline, CDR1 MNHEY and CDR2 SMNVEV (reference sequence). The V gene lost 8 bases and the J gene lost 4 bases, with 20 bases spanning the gap. This CDR3 is 15 amino acids long. Sequencing was performed with immunoSEQ multiplex PCR; in TCRdb, only in-frame clones are kept and a portion is missing. The profile shows 98,000 or so clones, around nine tenths of them singletons. This entry belongs to a study of T cell responses to AZD1222 COVID-19 vaccine. General study results and limits: White British ancestry dominated among donors, who included more females, and clonal diversity was possibly underestimated. Spike-specific TCR breadth and depth went up after people got two AZD1222 doses. All repertoire sampling was performed exclusively after the peak T cell response. Just a handful of AZD1222 recipients tested seropositive at baseline.

This specimen consisted of peripheral blood, obtained 28 days after the second AZD1222 dose. The sequence was collected from an adult who received the AZD1222 COVID-19 vaccine. The chain recombines TRBV27 with TRBJ2-5, with a possible D match to TRBD1 (7 bases). The CDR3 DNA sequence: TGTGCCAGCGGGACGGGCAGGGGGGTCGGAGAGACCCAGTACTTC. This codes for CASGTGRGVGETQYF.